This T cell receptor beta chain was documented in a study of vaccination and CD4 T cells after COVID-19. About the study: The convalescents comprised six males and four females, two of them Hispanic. The post-COVID sampling time was a median about 100 days after diagnosis, ranging from 35 to 161.

Germline lookup yields CDR1 MNHEY and CDR2 SVGEGT. V dropped 5 bases and J dropped 0 bases, with 13 bases sitting between them. The CDR3 loop spans 15 amino acids. This clonotype has more than one count but fewer than ten. The antigen remains unidentified. Cultured CD4+ T-cell DNA underwent Oncomine TCR Beta short-read sequencing. TCRdb recomputed calls from the PCR reads with MiXCR, one row per CDR3 protein. The data hold around 19,000 distinct CDR3 sequences, with 45% to 65% observed a single time. Treatment of the sample: approximately 10-day PBMC culture with coronavirus spike peptide pools or control peptides (ViraFEST assay).

The genes are TRBV6-2 or TRBV6-3 and TRBJ1-2; no firm D call. Material for sequencing was CD4+ T cells from blood, cultured in vitro. The source of this sequence is a human donor who had recovered from COVID-19. Here the CDR3 reads CASSPILGANYGYTF. CDR3 nucleotide sequence: TGTGCCAGCAGTCCTATCCTGGGCGCTAACTATGGCTACACCTTC.